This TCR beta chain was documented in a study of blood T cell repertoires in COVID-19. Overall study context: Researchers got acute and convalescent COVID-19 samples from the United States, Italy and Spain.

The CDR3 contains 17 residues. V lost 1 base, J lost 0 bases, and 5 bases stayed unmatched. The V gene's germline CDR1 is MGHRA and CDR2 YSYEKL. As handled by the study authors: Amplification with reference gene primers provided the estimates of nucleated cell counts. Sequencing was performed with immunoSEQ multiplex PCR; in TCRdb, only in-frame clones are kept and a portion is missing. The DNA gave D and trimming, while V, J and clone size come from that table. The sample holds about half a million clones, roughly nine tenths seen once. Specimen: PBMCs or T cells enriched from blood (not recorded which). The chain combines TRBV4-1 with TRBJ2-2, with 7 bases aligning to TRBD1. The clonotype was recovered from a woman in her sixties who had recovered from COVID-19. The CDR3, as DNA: TGCGCCAGCAGCCAAGGAAACAGGGGTTCGAACACCGGGGAGCTGTTTTTT. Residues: CASSQGNRGSNTGELFF.